This is a list of T cell receptor beta chains from one sample in a study of type 1 regulatory T cells. TCRdb processed the reads anew with MiXCR; each CDR3 protein has one entry. The sample has fewer than 70,000 distinct CDR3 sequences; about 69% are singletons. No cognate antigen is known for these TCRs. Sequencing was done on a sample of cultured T cells, either the whole culture or a sorted T cell fraction (not recorded which). Source of these receptors: a human donor in good health. Both conserved end residues are part of each CDR3. The D gene is left open where the match is weak. Clone size, where shown, is once, few, many, or a class for clones that have expanded.

medium-sized TRBJ2-7 TRBV27 TRBD2 CASSATSGRLDEQYF TGTGCCAGCAGTGCGACTAGCGGGAGGCTCGACGAGCAGTACTTC
. TRBJ2-1 TRBV6-2/TRBV6-3 . CASSYRVANEQFF TGTGCCAGCAGTTACAGAGTAGCCAATGAGCAGTTCTTC
. TRBJ2-1 TRBV20-1 . CSARDPSVGEQFF TGCAGTGCTAGAGATCCTTCGGTGGGAGAGCAGTTCTTC
. TRBJ1-4 TRBV6-5 . CASSYGSKLFF TGTGCCAGCAGTTACGGGTCGAAACTGTTTTTT
few TRBJ1-3 TRBV29-1 . CSVGSGNTIYF TGCAGCGTGGGCTCTGGAAACACCATATATTTT
once TRBJ1-2 TRBV5-1 . CASSLEGLYGYTF TGCGCCAGCAGCTTGGAAGGGCTCTATGGCTACACCTTC
. TRBJ2-3 TRBV2 . CASRDRRESTDTQYF TGTGCCAGCAGGGACAGAAGGGAAAGCACAGATACGCAGTATTTT
. TRBJ2-7 TRBV2 TRBD2 CASHAGGYEQYF TGTGCCAGCCATGCGGGGGGGTACGAGCAGTACTTC
few TRBJ1-1 TRBV4-2 TRBD1 CASSREQGQSEAFF TGTGCCAGCAGCCGAGAACAGGGGCAGAGTGAAGCTTTCTTT
. TRBJ2-1 TRBV24-1 TRBD1 CATSGDSTSYNEQFF TGTGCCACCAGTGGGGACAGCACTTCGTACAATGAGCAGTTCTTC
. TRBJ1-1 TRBV7-2 . CASSKTMNTEAFF TGTGCCAGCAGCAAAACAATGAACACTGAAGCTTTCTTT
. TRBJ1-2 TRBV12-3/TRBV12-4 . CASSLATAFYGYTF TGTGCCAGCAGTTTAGCGACGGCCTTCTATGGCTACACCTTC
. TRBJ1-1 TRBV7-3 . CASSLQGGLTEAFF TGTGCCAGCAGCCTTCAAGGGGGTCTCACTGAAGCTTTCTTT
few TRBJ2-1 TRBV19 TRBD2 CATNRGGLGEQFF TGTGCCACCAACCGGGGGGGTCTTGGTGAGCAGTTCTTT
few TRBJ1-1 TRBV12-3/TRBV12-4 . CASIPRGAMNTEAFF TGTGCCAGCATCCCTCGAGGCGCCATGAACACTGAAGCTTTCTTT
. TRBJ1-5 TRBV29-1 TRBD1 CSVAPAGGLQPQHF TGCAGCGTGGCCCCGGCAGGGGGCCTTCAGCCCCAGCATTTT
. TRBJ2-7 TRBV3-1 TRBD2 CASSQDPPSGRSEQYF TGTGCCAGCAGCCAAGACCCCCCTAGCGGGAGAAGTGAGCAGTACTTC
once TRBJ2-7 TRBV3-1 . CASSPPLALYEQYF TGTGCCAGCAGCCCCCCCTTAGCGCTTTACGAGCAGTACTTC
few TRBJ1-6 TRBV7-2 . CASSLLGTGPLSPLHF TGTGCCAGCAGCTTACTTGGTACAGGCCCACTATCACCCCTCCACTTT
few TRBJ2-7 TRBV7-2 . CASSSNGPATGQYF TGTGCCAGCAGCTCCAACGGACCCGCTACAGGGCAGTACTTC
few TRBJ2-3 TRBV4-1 TRBD1 CASSPRDRGNTDTQYF TGCGCCAGCAGCCCCCGGGACAGGGGGAACACAGATACGCAGTATTTT
few TRBJ2-3 TRBV20-1 TRBD2 CSAHAAGGADTQYF TGCAGTGCTCACGCAGCGGGAGGGGCAGATACGCAGTATTTT
. TRBJ1-5 TRBV7-2 . CASSPNLGNQPQHF TGTGCCAGCAGCCCCAACCTGGGGAATCAGCCCCAGCATTTT
. TRBJ2-1 TRBV13 TRBD1 CASSPSRDRGRNEQFF TGTGCCAGCAGCCCAAGCCGGGACAGGGGGCGAAATGAGCAGTTCTTC
. TRBJ2-1 TRBV4-3 . CASSQVGETPPGF TGCGCCAGCAGCCAAGTGGGGGAGACTCCCCCTGGCTTC
. TRBJ2-3 TRBV20-1 TRBD1 CSAQAPGTGGTDTQYF TGCAGTGCTCAGGCTCCCGGGACAGGGGGCACAGATACGCAGTATTTT
. TRBJ2-3 TRBV9 . CASSVGDTQYF TGTGCCAGCAGCGTCGGGGATACGCAGTATTTT
many TRBJ1-1 TRBV20-1 . CSTPRGPANTEAFF TGCAGTACCCCCAGGGGACCCGCCAACACTGAAGCTTTCTTT
. TRBJ2-2 TRBV3-1 . CASSPRGPWDTGELFF TGTGCCAGCAGCCCCAGGGGCCCCTGGGACACCGGGGAGCTGTTTTTT
few TRBJ2-5 TRBV12-3/TRBV12-4 TRBD2 CASSPIAGETQYF TGTGCCAGCAGTCCTATAGCGGGAGAGACCCAGTACTTC
few TRBJ2-5 TRBV7-2 TRBD1 CASSRTGGGETQYF TGTGCCAGCAGCAGGACAGGGGGGGGGGAGACCCAGTACTTC
. TRBJ1-5 TRBV6-2/TRBV6-3 . CASSLSTGGAGQPQHF TGTGCCAGCAGTTTATCCACGGGGGGCGCTGGACAGCCCCAGCATTTT
. TRBJ2-7 TRBV12-3/TRBV12-4 TRBD1 CATRRGPGREQYF TGTGCCACCCGAAGGGGGCCGGGTCGCGAGCAGTACTTC
. TRBJ2-1 TRBV6-5 TRBD2 CASTTSGRPNEQFF TGTGCCAGCACGACTAGCGGACGTCCCAATGAGCAGTTCTTC
few TRBJ2-3 TRBV20-1 TRBD2 CSARETGTSFPDTQYF TGCAGTGCTAGAGAAACCGGGACTAGTTTCCCAGATACGCAGTATTTT
. TRBJ2-2 TRBV11-2 TRBD1 CASSPRGQGVAGELFF TGTGCCAGCAGCCCCAGGGGACAGGGAGTCGCCGGGGAGCTGTTTTTT
few TRBJ1-5 TRBV20-1 . CSARVPRGAHQPQHF TGCAGTGCTAGAGTCCCACGGGGGGCTCATCAGCCCCAGCATTTT
. TRBJ2-7 TRBV7-2 TRBD2 CASSARLAGPEQYF TGTGCCAGCAGCGCCAGACTAGCGGGACCCGAGCAGTACTTC
. TRBJ2-6 TRBV6-6 . CASSQTGANVLTF TGTGCCAGCAGTCAAACGGGGGCCAACGTCCTGACTTTC
few TRBJ2-7 TRBV5-1 . CASSLQVSYEQYF TGCGCCAGCAGCTTGCAAGTTTCCTACGAGCAGTACTTC
. TRBJ2-5 TRBV15 . CATSRVYGYQETQYF TGTGCCACCAGCAGAGTTTATGGGTACCAAGAGACCCAGTACTTC
. TRBJ2-7 TRBV20-1 TRBD1 CSARDRTGGYKQYF TGCAGTGCTAGAGATCGGACAGGGGGCTACAAGCAGTACTTC
. TRBJ2-2 TRBV4-2 . CASSQDHAEVELFF TGTGCCAGCAGCCAAGATCATGCGGAAGTGGAGCTGTTTTTT